Below, 30 T cell receptor beta chains from the same sample are listed, as sequenced in a study of T-cell memory formation after mild COVID-19. TCRdb redid the calling of the 5' RACE reads with MiXCR, one entry per CDR3 protein. The sample carries roughly 15,000 distinct CDR3 sequences, over 20% recorded once. Sequencing was carried out using PBMCs or a T cell subset sorted from them (not recorded which). These receptors were taken from a man aged 18 to 30 who had mild COVID-19 (a few samples of this study predate the infection). Cell type and time point are not known.

This clonotype has at least ten counts. The chain links TRBV6-4 to TRBJ1-5; D remains ambiguous. The V end lost 8 bases, the J end lost 4 bases, and 3 bases lay between the germline ends. Germline values: CDR1 MRHNA, CDR2 SNTAGT. This CDR3 spans 10 amino acids. The CDR3 loop reads CASGNQPQHF. The CDR3 DNA is TGTGCCAGCGGTAATCAGCCCCAGCATTTT.

The sample holds many counts of this clonotype. J is TRBJ2-7 and V is TRBV5-1; 7 nucleotides line up with TRBD1. J gave up 0 bases and V 5 bases, and 5 bases lay outside the gene matches. Germline CDR1 and CDR2: SGHRS and YFSETQ. This CDR3 spans 14 amino acids. The CDR3 coding sequence is TGCGCCAGCAGACAAAGACAGGGCTCCTACGAGCAGTACTTC. It is translated as CASRQRQGSYEQYF.

The chain couples TRBV11-2 to TRBJ2-5, with D possibly being TRBD2 (5 bases). The ends were cut back, 5 bases at V and 5 bases at J, with 6 bases in the middle. This CDR3 has 11 amino acids. CDR1 SGHAT and CDR2 FQNNGV come from the germline V gene. The CDR3 region is CASSRGETQYF. The CDR3 bases are TGTGCCAGCAGCCGCGGGGAGACCCAGTACTTC.

The chain carries TRBV19 and TRBJ1-2; the D is unclear. V was pared by 9 bases and J by 2 bases, with 7 bases between. The CDR3 is 11 residues long. From germline, CDR1 is LNHDA and CDR2 SQIVND (reference sequence). The CDR3 sequence: CASGRNYGYTF. The CDR3 DNA reads as TGTGCCAGCGGAAGAAACTATGGCTACACCTTC. Full variable domain (outside the CDR3, taken from reference TRBV19 and TRBJ1-2): DGGITQSPKYLFRKEGQNVTLSCEQNLNHDAMYWYRQDPGQGLRLIYYSQIVNDFQKGDIAEGYSVSREKKESFPLTVTSAQKNPTAFYLCASGRNYGYTFGSGTRLTVV.

This clonotype came up many times. The rearrangement uses TRBV2 and TRBJ2-7, with 8 bases aligning to TRBD1. CDR3 length equals 14 residues. Trimming at V came to 7 bases and at J to 3 bases, leaving 8 bases not matched to a gene. Germline lookup yields CDR1 SNHLY and CDR2 FYNNEI. CDR3 region: CASTSGQGVYEQYV. CDR3 DNA sequence: TGTGCCAGCACCTCCGGACAGGGAGTCTACGAGCAGTACGTC.

This clonotype was detected ten times or more. The chain carries TRBV4-3 and TRBJ2-1, with 15 bases that match TRBD2. The CDR3 covers 17 residues. Germline values: CDR1 LGHNA, CDR2 YSLEER. After removal of 4 bases from V and 3 bases from J, the junction contained 4 bases not matched to a gene. CDR3 protein: CASSPGLAGGLYNEQFF. The CDR3 nucleotides read TGCGCCAGCAGCCCGGGACTAGCGGGGGGTCTCTACAATGAGCAGTTCTTC.

This clonotype showed up just a few times. V usage is TRBV7-2 and J usage is TRBJ2-1; TRBD2 agrees at 9 bases. Germline V gives CDR1 SGHTA, CDR2 FQGNSA. The CDR3 totals 15 residues. V was clipped by 6 bases and J by 9 bases; unmatched bases: 12. In DNA, the CDR3 is TGTGCCAGCAGGTTAATCGGCGGGGGGGCGATTGAGCAGTTCTTC. Its translation: CASRLIGGGAIEQFF. The complete variable domain, with remaining parts taken from reference TRBV7-2 and TRBJ2-1, reads GAGVSQSPSNKVTEKGKDVELRCDPISGHTALYWYRQSLGQGLEFLIYFQGNSAPDKSGLPSDRFSAERTGGSVSTLTIQRTQQEDSAVYLCASRLIGGGAIEQFFGPGTRLTVL.

This clonotype came up many times. This chain connects TRBV5-4 to TRBJ2-6; D is unresolved. Germline V gives CDR1 SGHNT, CDR2 YYREEE (reference sequence). V was pared by 1 base and J by 3 bases, with 5 bases between. The CDR3 runs to 14 residues. CDR3 loop: CASSLPLGANVLTF. The CDR3 DNA reads TGTGCCAGCAGCTTGCCCCTTGGGGCCAACGTCCTGACTTTC.

Points on this clonotype: A much bigger clone sits one base away, suggesting this may be a read error. The rearrangement joins TRBV19 to TRBJ2-7, with TRBD2 identical over 9 bases. The CDR3 is 15 residues long. Trimming cost V 6 bases and J 0 bases; bases outside gene matches: 6. The V gene's germline CDR1 is LNHDA and CDR2 SQIVND (reference sequence). CDR3 protein: CASRPSGVFSYEQYF. CDR3 DNA sequence: TGTGCCAGTAGGCCTAGCGGGGTATTCTCCTACGAGCAGTACTTC.

This clonotype was observed at least ten times. V usage is TRBV20-1 and J usage is TRBJ1-5, with no clear D. Germline CDR1 reads DFQATT; CDR2 reads SNEGSKA (reference sequence). Trimming removed 3 bases at V and 0 bases at J, with 12 bases between. This CDR3 has 15 amino acids. The CDR3, as DNA: TGCAGTGCTAGGGGCAGACCTTATAGCAATCAGCCCCAGCATTTT. Its translation: CSARGRPYSNQPQHF.

Ten or more counts support this clonotype. The chain carries TRBV4-1 and TRBJ1-2; D ambiguous. CDR1 is MGHRA and CDR2 is YSYEKL in the germline V gene. Trimming stripped 1 base from V and 2 bases from J, with 11 bases between. This CDR3 comprises 15 residues. The CDR3 coding sequence is TGCGCCAGCAGCCAAGGAGTGAGGCCCAACTATGGCTACACCTTC. Translation: CASSQGVRPNYGYTF.

This clonotype was found many times. The chain employs TRBV13 and TRBJ2-7; D ambiguous. Germline V gives CDR1 PRHDT, CDR2 FYEKMQ (reference sequence). The CDR3 length is 14 residues. The germline V and J ends were trimmed by 2 bases and 5 bases, with 13 bases remaining between them. DNA for the CDR3: TGTGCCAGCAGCTTAATCCCCCAACGCGACGAGCAGTACTTC. Translation: CASSLIPQRDEQYF.

This clonotype was seen repeatedly, ten times or more. This chain uses TRBV7-8 with TRBJ1-2; D may be TRBD1 (6 bases). The V gene's germline CDR1 is SGHVS and CDR2 FQNEAQ. Deletions cut 5 bases from V and 1 base from J, with 17 bases between. CDR3 length: 16 residues. The CDR3, as DNA: TGTGCCAGCAGCCCCCAGGGGAGGAAGGATAACTATGGCTACACCTTC. This gives the protein CASSPQGRKDNYGYTF. Complete variable domain (other parts from reference TRBV7-8 and TRBJ1-2): GAGVSQSPRYKVAKRGQDVALRCDPISGHVSLFWYQQALGQGPEFLTYFQNEAQLDKSGLPSDRFFAERPEGSVSTLKIQRTQQEDSAVYLCASSPQGRKDNYGYTFGSGTRLTVV.

This clonotype occurred many times. The chain is built from TRBV4-2 and TRBJ2-2; D is ambiguous. The CDR3 covers 17 residues. Germline V gene data show CDR1 as LGHNA and CDR2 as YNFKEQ. V was trimmed by 3 bases and J by 4 bases, leaving 18 bases between them. The chain's CDR3 is CASSHSPWVSPTGELFF. CDR3 nucleotide sequence: TGTGCCAGCAGCCATTCGCCGTGGGTCTCCCCCACCGGGGAGCTGTTTTTT.

This clonotype has at least ten counts. V and J are TRBV20-1 and TRBJ2-3; perhaps TRBD2 as D (5 bases). The CDR3 loop spans 13 amino acids. With 3 bases removed from V and 3 bases from J, the gap between germline ends came to 10 bases. The germline V gene encodes CDR1 DFQATT and CDR2 SNEGSKA (reference sequence). The CDR3 region is CSASKWETDTQYF. DNA of the CDR3: TGCAGTGCTAGTAAGTGGGAGACAGATACGCAGTATTTT.

This chain links TRBV19 with TRBJ1-2; D gene unclear. Germline assignment: CDR1 LNHDA and CDR2 SQIVND (reference sequence). The CDR3 totals 13 residues. V was shortened by 7 bases and J by 3 bases, with 12 bases between the two germline ends. This chain's CDR3 is CASTPDEYYGYTF. In DNA form, the CDR3 reads TGTGCCAGTACCCCAGACGAATACTATGGCTACACCTTC. Based on the CDR3 plus reference TRBV19 and TRBJ1-2, the full variable domain is DGGITQSPKYLFRKEGQNVTLSCEQNLNHDAMYWYRQDPGQGLRLIYYSQIVNDFQKGDIAEGYSVSREKKESFPLTVTSAQKNPTAFYLCASTPDEYYGYTFGSGTRLTVV.

This clonotype has ten or more counts. The V and J genes are TRBV9 and TRBJ2-3; D may be TRBD2 (6 bases). The V and J ends lost 3 bases and 7 bases respectively, with 18 bases between them. Germline values: CDR1 SGDLS, CDR2 YYNGEE. The CDR3 contains 15 residues. The CDR3 here is CASSAAGSLKNTQYF. The CDR3 bases are TGTGCCAGCAGCGCCGCGGGGAGTCTGAAGAATACGCAGTATTTT.

In this sample, this clonotype turned up a few times. This rearrangement joins TRBV30 to TRBJ1-5; D might be TRBD1 (6 bases). From germline, CDR1 is GTSNPN and CDR2 SVGIG (reference sequence). The CDR3 is 15 amino acids. V gave up 2 bases and J gave up 0 bases, with 11 bases separating them. CDR3 bases: TGTGCCTGGAGTACGGGACACAATAGCAATCAGCCCCAGCATTTT. Its protein product is CAWSTGHNSNQPQHF.

This clonotype was seen at least ten times. The chain combines TRBV4-1 with TRBJ1-6, with D unclear. This CDR3 is built from 17 residues. Germline V lookup: CDR1 MGHRA, CDR2 YSYEKL. V lost 3 bases, J lost 0 bases, and 12 bases lay in between. In DNA form, the CDR3 reads TGCGCCAGCAGCCAGGTCGGTAGGAGCTCCTATAATTCACCCCTCCACTTT. As protein: CASSQVGRSSYNSPLHF.

This clonotype has a count of ten or more. This chain uses TRBV28 with TRBJ2-2; D gene uncertain. From germline, CDR1 is MDHEN and CDR2 SYDVKM. The CDR3 contains 10 residues. The V end was cut by 7 bases, the J end by 7 bases, with 4 bases between. CDR3 amino acids: CASKYGELFF. Here the CDR3 DNA reads TGTGCCAGCAAGTACGGGGAGCTGTTTTTT. The full variable domain, rest sourced from reference TRBV28 and TRBJ2-2, is DVKVTQSSRYLVKRTGEKVFLECVQDMDHENMFWYRQDPGLGLRLIYFSYDVKMKEKGDIPEGYSVSREKKERFSLILESASTNQTSMYLCASKYGELFFGEGSRLTVL.

This clonotype was seen repeatedly, ten times or more. V and J are TRBV20-1 and TRBJ2-7, with TRBD2 matching 8 bases. The J segment lost 3 bases and the V segment lost 4 bases, leaving 5 bases of the junction unmatched. The CDR3 runs to 13 residues. CDR1 is DFQATT, CDR2 SNEGSKA, per germline (reference sequence). The CDR3 sequence: CSANGGAGYEQYF. The CDR3 bases are TGCAGTGCTAACGGGGGGGCCGGCTACGAGCAGTACTTC.

This clonotype was seen repeatedly, ten times or more. The chain employs TRBV7-2 and TRBJ1-6; 9 bases are a match to TRBD1. V lost 3 bases and J lost 3; bases outside the gene matches: 3. The CDR3 runs to 16 residues. From germline, CDR1 is SGHTA and CDR2 FQGNSA. The CDR3 nucleotides read TGTGCCAGCAGCTTTCCGGGACAGGGCTATAATTCACCCCTCCACTTT. Protein sequence: CASSFPGQGYNSPLHF.

The chain employs TRBV7-2 and TRBJ2-3; 8 bases align to TRBD2. The CDR3 runs to 15 residues. V lost 5 bases and J lost 2; bases outside the gene matches: 6. Germline V gene lookup returns CDR1 SGHTA and CDR2 FQGNSA. CDR3 amino acids: CASSPGGPLTDTQYF. In DNA, the CDR3 is TGTGCCAGCAGCCCGGGGGGGCCCCTCACAGATACGCAGTATTTT. The variable domain in full, completed from reference TRBV7-2 and TRBJ2-3, reads GAGVSQSPSNKVTEKGKDVELRCDPISGHTALYWYRQSLGQGLEFLIYFQGNSAPDKSGLPSDRFSAERTGGSVSTLTIQRTQQEDSAVYLCASSPGGPLTDTQYFGPGTRLTVL.

This clonotype was counted at least ten times. This CDR3 reads CASVGRGTDTQYF. DNA for the CDR3: TGTGCCAGTGTCGGGCGCGGCACAGATACGCAGTATTTT. This chain links TRBV7-8 with TRBJ2-3; no definite D call. Germline V gene data show CDR1 as SGHVS and CDR2 as FQNEAQ. Deletions cut 9 bases from V and 1 base from J, with 11 bases between. This CDR3 comprises 13 residues.

V gene TRBV2 combines with J gene TRBJ1-3; TRBD1 might be the D (5 bases). This CDR3 spans 15 amino acids. V lost 6 bases, J lost 4 bases, and 16 bases lay in between. In germline, CDR1 is SNHLY, CDR2 FYNNEI. Written as DNA, the CDR3 is TGTGCCAGCAGGGTTCCGAGGGGCACGGGAAACACCATATATTTT. It specifies CASRVPRGTGNTIYF.

This clonotype was detected many times. The chain uses TRBV7-9 and TRBJ2-3, with TRBD1 matching over 8 bases. Germline lookup yields CDR1 SEHNR and CDR2 FQNEAQ (reference sequence). The CDR3 sequence is 14 residues long. The trim removed 4 bases at V and 4 bases at J, leaving 4 bases unmatched. CDR3 region: CASSYTGGADTQYF. The CDR3, as DNA: TGTGCCAGCAGCTATACAGGGGGTGCAGATACGCAGTATTTT. The whole variable domain, remainder taken from reference TRBV7-9 and TRBJ2-3, is DTGVSQNPRHKITKRGQNVTFRCDPISEHNRLYWYRQTLGQGPEFLTYFQNEAQLEKSRLLSDRFSAERPKGSFSTLEIQRTEQGDSAMYLCASSYTGGADTQYFGPGTRLTVL.

This clonotype showed up many times. The chain has TRBV5-6 and TRBJ2-5, with D unclear. Per the germline V gene, CDR1 is SGHDT and CDR2 is YYEEEE. V was pared by 2 bases and J by 2 bases, with 16 bases between. The CDR3 has 16 residues. The CDR3 coding sequence is TGTGCCAGCAGCTTTGGACCCTCAACGCCACAAGAGACCCAGTACTTC. This encodes CASSFGPSTPQETQYF.

This clonotype appeared many times. The chain employs TRBV15 and TRBJ2-2; unclear D gene. The CDR3 extends over 11 amino acids. V dropped 3 bases and J dropped 5 bases, with 1 base sitting between them. Germline V gene data show CDR1 as LNHNV and CDR2 as YYDKDF (reference sequence). The CDR3 region has the DNA TGTGCCACCAGCAGTACCGGGGAGCTGTTTTTT. This translates into CATSSTGELFF.

The table lists this clonotype with many counts. The chain joins TRBV7-3 to TRBJ2-1; 9 positions match TRBD2. CDR3 size: 15 residues. The germline gives CDR1 SGHTA, CDR2 FQGTGA. V was clipped by 1 base and J by 8 bases; unmatched bases: 6. CDR3 bases: TGTGCCAGCAGCTTAAAAGCGGGGGGATCCTATGAGCAGTTCTTC. Its translation: CASSLKAGGSYEQFF.

This clonotype was seen ten or more times. The gene calls are TRBV7-3 and TRBJ2-5; 7 positions agree with TRBD1. V gave up 4 bases and J gave up 4 bases; unmatched junction bases: 9. CDR1 is SGHTA and CDR2 is FQGTGA in the germline V gene. CDR3 length: 15 amino acids. CDR3 residues: CASSWGRTGGETQYF. CDR3 nucleotide sequence: TGTGCCAGCAGCTGGGGCCGGACAGGCGGAGAGACCCAGTACTTC.